The rows below give T cell receptor beta chains drawn from one sample of a study of memory CD4+ T cells and cytomegalovirus serostatus. The protocol was immunoSEQ multiplex PCR, while the TCRdb copy is restricted to in-frame clones and leaves out a portion. The data contain 55,000 to 60,000 clones, roughly 81% of them singletons. The sequencing input was memory CD4+ T cells from blood. These receptor sequences come from an adult in good health and CMV-seronegative. Both conserved end residues are part of each CDR3. A D gene is named only where the DNA matches it firmly. Not every row has a clone size; where given, it reads once, few, many or a size class.

j_call d_call clone_size v_call cdr3_length cdr3_nt cdr3_aa
TRBJ2-7 NA NA TRBV10-3 14 TGTGCCATCAGTGTATCCGCCGGGACAATCGAGCAGTACTTC CAISVSAGTIEQYF
TRBJ1-2 NA NA TRBV27 13 TGTGCCAGCAGTTTTATTGGACTGGGCGGCTACACCTTC CASSFIGLGGYTF
TRBJ1-1 NA NA TRBV9 14 TGTGCCAGCAGCCCCCACCCCGGTGCGTCTGAAGCTTTCTTT CASSPHPGASEAFF
TRBJ1-1 NA few TRBV18 13 TGTGCCAGCTCTTTGGAAATGAACACTGAAGCTTTCTTT CASSLEMNTEAFF
TRBJ2-1 NA few TRBV13 11 TGTGCCAGCAGCTTAGGGCCCGACGAGTTCTTC CASSLGPDEFF
TRBJ2-3 NA few TRBV2 13 TGTGCCAGCAGTGCTGAGCTACTGGATACGCAGTATTTT CASSAELLDTQYF
TRBJ1-6 NA NA TRBV27 13 TGTGCCAGCAGTTCTACAGGGTATTCACCCCTCCACTTT CASSSTGYSPLHF
TRBJ2-7 TRBD1 NA TRBV5-4 16 TGTGCCAGCAGCTTGGCTGGGACAGCCTTCTCCTACGAGCAGTACTTC CASSLAGTAFSYEQYF
TRBJ2-7 TRBD2 NA TRBV11-2 18 TGTGCCAGCAGCCGAACTTTTACTAGCGGGAGTAGCAACTACGAGCAGTACTTC CASSRTFTSGSSNYEQYF
TRBJ2-5 NA once TRBV7-6 15 TGTGCCAGCAGCTTAGGGAGCGGGCGGCAAGAGACCCAGTACTTC CASSLGSGRQETQYF
TRBJ2-2 NA NA TRBV29-1 14 TGCAGCGTTAAGGGAGGGGACAGCACCGGGGAGCTGTTTTTT CSVKGGDSTGELFF
TRBJ2-2 NA NA TRBV9 15 TGTGCCAGCAGCGTGGCAGATTTATACACCGGGGAGCTGTTTTTT CASSVADLYTGELFF
TRBJ2-2 TRBD2 NA TRBV2 15 TGTGCCAGCAGTGAGACTAGCGGGAGTACCGGGGAGCTGTTTTTT CASSETSGSTGELFF
TRBJ2-3 TRBD1 NA TRBV4-1 17 TGCGCCAGCAGCCAAGGGGTTTCGGGACAGGGAAAAGATACGCAGTATTTT CASSQGVSGQGKDTQYF
TRBJ2-7 TRBD1 NA TRBV30 15 TGTGCCTGGGCCGGGACAGGGGTACATCTGGGCGAGCAGTACTTC CAWAGTGVHLGEQYF
TRBJ2-3 TRBD1 few TRBV10-1 16 TGCGCCAGCAGTGAGAGGGGGGCAGGGGGCCGAGATACGCAGTATTTT CASSERGAGGRDTQYF
TRBJ2-7 NA NA TRBV10-3 16 TGTGCCATCAGTGAGGGAGACAATTTGCTCGGGAACGAGCAGTACTTC CAISEGDNLLGNEQYF
TRBJ2-5 NA NA TRBV7-9 14 TGTGCCAGCAGCACAAGGGCCCCCGTCGAGACCCAGTACTTC CASSTRAPVETQYF
TRBJ2-2 TRBD1 NA TRBV19 16 TGTGCCAGTAGGGGACAGGCTCGAATGAACACCGGGGAGCTGTTTTTT CASRGQARMNTGELFF